A single TCR beta chain is shown here with its context. Antigen specificity is unknown. The record originates from a study of T-cell memory formation after mild COVID-19. 5'RACE, which relied on constant-segment primers, yielded TCR alpha and TCR beta cDNA libraries carrying sample barcodes and UMIs. TCRdb recomputed calls from the 5' RACE reads with MiXCR, one row per CDR3 protein. Among under 550,000 distinct CDR3 sequences, roughly 18% were seen once, and the ten largest hold more than 9%. The V gene lost 5 bases and the J gene lost 4 bases, with 10 bases spanning the gap. The CDR3 is made up of 13 amino acids. Whole-study results and caveats: Some clones that responded turned up in pre-infection memory, which suggests that cross-reactive memory joined in.

Source material: PBMCs or a T cell subset sorted from them (not recorded which). The receptor comes from an adult woman who had mild COVID-19 (a few samples of this study predate the infection). Cell type and time point are not known. V and J are TRBV12-3 or TRBV12-4 and TRBJ2-3; maybe TRBD2 (5 bases). The CDR3 nucleotides are TGTGCCAGCAGTCCTACACTAGCAGATACGCAGTATTTT. Amino acids: CASSPTLADTQYF.